A selection of T cell receptor beta chains follows, all from one sample in a study of blood T cell repertoires in COVID-19. Sequencing was performed with immunoSEQ multiplex PCR; in TCRdb, only in-frame clones are kept and a portion is missing. The data hold 390,000 or so clones, with roughly 90% observed a single time. The sequenced sample consisted of peripheral blood. These receptors all come from a woman in her 30s with COVID-19, enrolled during active disease. CDR3s include the opening cysteine and the closing phenylalanine or tryptophan. D genes are given only for firm matches. Only part of the rows carry a size: once, few, many, or a class if the clone is expanded.

TRBJ1-5	.	once	TRBV6-5	CASSYGGTGNQPQHF
TRBJ2-5	TRBD1	.	TRBV3-1/TRBV3-2	CASSPGTGQETQYF
TRBJ2-7	TRBD2	.	TRBV6-5	CASGRGRLAGRKQYF
TRBJ1-2	TRBD1	.	TRBV6-5	CASPGQGGIGYTF
TRBJ1-1	.	.	TRBV18	CASSPSGGYTEAFF
TRBJ1-5	.	.	TRBV6-2/TRBV6-3	CASSLNRAQPQHF
TRBJ2-7	.	.	TRBV6-5	CASSYSAGTYEQYF
TRBJ2-7	.	.	TRBV2	CASSPDTPEQYF
TRBJ2-3	TRBD2	once	TRBV7-6	CASSPGLAGVEDTQYF
TRBJ2-2	TRBD2	.	TRBV9	CASSVAGGSHTVTGELFF
TRBJ2-3	.	few	TRBV5-5	CASSSLQGSRTDTQYF
TRBJ1-1	.	.	TRBV30	CAWSVTTEAFF
TRBJ2-3	TRBD1	.	TRBV3-1/TRBV3-2	CASSHGQGTDTQYF
TRBJ2-5	TRBD2	.	TRBV5-1	CASSSLAAGQETQYF
TRBJ1-6	.	few	TRBV6-2/TRBV6-3	CASSFRGAGSPLHF
TRBJ2-2	TRBD1	.	TRBV24-1	CATSGGQLYGELFF
TRBJ1-5	TRBD1	.	TRBV2	CASKTGGNQPQHF
TRBJ1-2	.	.	TRBV9	CASSVETDDYGYTF
TRBJ1-4	TRBD1	.	TRBV30	CAWNPGQESNEKLFF
TRBJ1-5	.	.	TRBV28	CASTLEGDSNQPQHF
TRBJ1-1	TRBD1	.	TRBV5-8	CASSFDGTANTEAFF
TRBJ2-7	TRBD1	.	TRBV7-8	CASSERQGYSLEQYF
TRBJ2-4	.	once	TRBV9	CASSRGAGVAKNIQYF
TRBJ2-7	.	.	TRBV10-1	CASSESQSYEQYF
TRBJ1-5	.	.	TRBV6-2/TRBV6-3	CASSYADTGVWGQPQHF
TRBJ2-4	.	.	TRBV4-3	CASSQTGQEVAKNIQYF
TRBJ1-2	.	.	TRBV6-1	CASTYGEGTYGYTF
TRBJ1-3	.	.	TRBV30	CAWNPVGWQTSGNTIYF
TRBJ2-5	TRBD1	.	TRBV7-2	CASSFRNRPGPGQGETQYF
TRBJ1-1	.	.	TRBV25-1	CASTRETGLSEAFF
TRBJ2-3	TRBD2	once	TRBV2	CASSEPLTSGGTDTQYF
TRBJ2-7	.	.	TRBV5-4	CASSFGLLSSYEQYF